This TCR beta chain was sequenced during a study of T cell changes during pregnancy in multiple sclerosis. The V end lost 4 bases, the J end lost 0 bases, and 16 bases lay between the germline ends. The CDR3 contains 16 residues. Germline loops: CDR1 SGDLS, CDR2 YYNGEE. The table came from immunoSEQ multiplex PCR; TCRdb's copy has only in-frame clones and leaves some out. The sample holds around 32,000 clones, 75% to 95% seen once. J is TRBJ1-1 and V is TRBV9, with a weak D call TRBD1 (5 bases). The clonotype comes from a female donor in good health, enrolled as a control in a pregnancy study. This material consisted of CD8+ T cells from peripheral blood mononuclear cells, taken in the second trimester of pregnancy. Here the CDR3 DNA reads TGTGCCAGCAGCCCTACACCGACAGAGATGAACACTGAAGCTTTCTTT. This codes for CASSPTPTEMNTEAFF. Complete variable domain (other parts from reference TRBV9 and TRBJ1-1): DSGVTQTPKHLITATGQRVTLRCSPRSGDLSVYWYQQSLDQGLQFLIQYYNGEERAKGNILERFSAQQFPDLHSELNLSSLELGDSALYFCASSPTPTEMNTEAFFGQGTRLTVV.